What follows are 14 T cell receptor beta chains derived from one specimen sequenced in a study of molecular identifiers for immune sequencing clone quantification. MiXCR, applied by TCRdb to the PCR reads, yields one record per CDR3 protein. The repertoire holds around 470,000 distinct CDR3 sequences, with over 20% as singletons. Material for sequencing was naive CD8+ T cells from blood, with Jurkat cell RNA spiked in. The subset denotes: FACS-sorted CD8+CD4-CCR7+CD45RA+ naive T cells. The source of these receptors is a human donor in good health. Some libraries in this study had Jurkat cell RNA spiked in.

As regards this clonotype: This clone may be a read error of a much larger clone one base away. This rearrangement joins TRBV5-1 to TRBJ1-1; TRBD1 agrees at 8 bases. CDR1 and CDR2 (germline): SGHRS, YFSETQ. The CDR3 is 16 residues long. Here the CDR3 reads CATSFTTGGFATEAFF. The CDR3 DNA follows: TGCGCCACCAGCTTTACTACAGGGGGTTTTGCCACTGAAGCTTTCTTT.

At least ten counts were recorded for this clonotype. The CDR3 region is CATRDRGNPEAFF. The DNA of the CDR3 is TGTGCCACGCGAGACAGGGGAAACCCTGAAGCTTTCTTT. This sequence joins TRBV5-4 and TRBJ1-1; 8 bases fit TRBD1. The CDR3 sequence is 13 residues long. Losses at the gene ends were 9 bases for V and 6 bases for J; bases not matched to a gene: 10. In germline, CDR1 is SGHNT, CDR2 YYREEE (reference sequence).

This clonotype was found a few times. The CDR3 here is CASSAQGLAATYEQYF. The CDR3 nucleotides are TGTGCCAGCAGCGCACAGGGACTAGCGGCAACCTACGAGCAGTACTTC. The genes are TRBV9 and TRBJ2-7; the match to TRBD2 covers 11 bases. Looked up from germline, CDR1 is SGDLS and CDR2 is YYNGEE. The CDR3 covers 16 residues. The trim removed 3 bases at V and 2 bases at J, leaving 7 bases unmatched.

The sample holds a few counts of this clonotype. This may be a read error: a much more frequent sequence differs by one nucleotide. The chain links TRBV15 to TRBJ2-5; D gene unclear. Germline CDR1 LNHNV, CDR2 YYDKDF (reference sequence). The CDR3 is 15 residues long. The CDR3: CAASRVAGAQETQYF. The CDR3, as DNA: TGTGCCGCCAGCAGAGTTGCCGGAGCACAAGAGACCCAGTACTTC.

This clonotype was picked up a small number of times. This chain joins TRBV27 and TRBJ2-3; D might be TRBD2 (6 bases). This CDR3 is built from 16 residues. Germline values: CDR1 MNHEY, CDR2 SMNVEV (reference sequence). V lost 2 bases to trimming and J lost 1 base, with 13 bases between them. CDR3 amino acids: CASSLIGGKGTDTQYF. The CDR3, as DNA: TGTGCCAGCAGTTTAATAGGCGGGAAGGGCACAGATACGCAGTATTTT.

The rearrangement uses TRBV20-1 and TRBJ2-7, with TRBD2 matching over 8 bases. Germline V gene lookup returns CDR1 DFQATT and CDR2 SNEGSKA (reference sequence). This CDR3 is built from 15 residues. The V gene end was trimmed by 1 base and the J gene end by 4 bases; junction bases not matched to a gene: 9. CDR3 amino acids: CSARVEVLAGYEQYF. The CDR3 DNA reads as TGCAGTGCTAGAGTGGAGGTGCTAGCGGGTTACGAGCAGTACTTC.

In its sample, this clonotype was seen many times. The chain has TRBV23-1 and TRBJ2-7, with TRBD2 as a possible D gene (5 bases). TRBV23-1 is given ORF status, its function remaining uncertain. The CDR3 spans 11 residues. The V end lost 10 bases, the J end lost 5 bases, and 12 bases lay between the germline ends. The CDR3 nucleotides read TGCGCCACTTCGATCGGGGACGAGCAGTACTTC. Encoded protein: CATSIGDEQYF.

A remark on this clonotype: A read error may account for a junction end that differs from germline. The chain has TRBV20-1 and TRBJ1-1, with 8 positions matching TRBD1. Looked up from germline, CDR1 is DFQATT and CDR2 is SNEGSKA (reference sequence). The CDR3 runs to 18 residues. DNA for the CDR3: TGCAGTGCTAGGCCATACGGGGACAGGAACTTCATGAACACTGAAGCTTCCTTT. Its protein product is CSARPYGDRNFMNTEASF.

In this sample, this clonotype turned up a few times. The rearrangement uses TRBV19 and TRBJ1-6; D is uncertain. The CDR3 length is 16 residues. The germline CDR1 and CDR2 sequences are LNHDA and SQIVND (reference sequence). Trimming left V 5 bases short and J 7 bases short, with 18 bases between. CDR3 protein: CASSWSFYLDNSPLHF. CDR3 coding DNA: TGTGCCAGTAGTTGGAGCTTTTACCTCGACAATTCACCCCTCCACTTT.

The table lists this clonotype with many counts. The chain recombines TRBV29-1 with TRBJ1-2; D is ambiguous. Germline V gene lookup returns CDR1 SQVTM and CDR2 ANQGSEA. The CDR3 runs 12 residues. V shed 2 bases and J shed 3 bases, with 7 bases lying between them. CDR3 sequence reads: CSVEQDDYGYTF. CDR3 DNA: TGCAGCGTTGAACAGGATGACTATGGCTACACCTTC. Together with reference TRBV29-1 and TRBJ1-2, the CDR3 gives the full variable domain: SAVISQKPSRDICQRGTSLTIQCQVDSQVTMMFWYRQQPGQSLTLIATANQGSEATYESGFVIDKFPISRPNLTFSTLTVSNMSPEDSSIYLCSVEQDDYGYTFGSGTRLTVV.

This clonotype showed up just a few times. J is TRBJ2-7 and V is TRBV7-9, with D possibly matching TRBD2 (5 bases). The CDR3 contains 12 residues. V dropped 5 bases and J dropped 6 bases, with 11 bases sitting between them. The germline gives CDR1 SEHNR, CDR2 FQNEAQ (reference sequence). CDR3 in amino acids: CASSPLGLEQYF. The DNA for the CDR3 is TGTGCCAGCAGCCCGCTCGGACTCGAGCAGTACTTC.

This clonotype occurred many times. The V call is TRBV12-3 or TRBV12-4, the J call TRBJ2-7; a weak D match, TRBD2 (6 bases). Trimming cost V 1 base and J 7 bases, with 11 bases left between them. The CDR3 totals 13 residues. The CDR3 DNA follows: TGTGCCAGCAGTTTAGGGGGGGTTGGGGAGCAGTACTTC. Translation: CASSLGGVGEQYF.

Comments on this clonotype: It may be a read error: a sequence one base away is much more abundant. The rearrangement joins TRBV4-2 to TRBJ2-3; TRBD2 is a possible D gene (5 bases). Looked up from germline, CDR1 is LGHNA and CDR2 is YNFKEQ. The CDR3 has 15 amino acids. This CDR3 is CTSSQAEAETDTQYF. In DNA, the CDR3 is TGTACCAGCAGCCAAGCGGAGGCCGAGACAGATACGCAGTATTTT.

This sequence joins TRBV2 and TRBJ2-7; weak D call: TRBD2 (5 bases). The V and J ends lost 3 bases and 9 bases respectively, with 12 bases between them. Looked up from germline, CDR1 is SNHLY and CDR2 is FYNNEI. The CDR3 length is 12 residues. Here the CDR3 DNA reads TGTGCCAGCAGTGAGGTTTCGGGGAGGCAGTACTTC. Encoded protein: CASSEVSGRQYF.